These T cell receptor beta chains were read from a single sample in a study of radiation and T cells in renal cell carcinoma. Data came from immunoSEQ multiplex PCR; TCRdb stores just in-frame clones and leaves some out. The sample lists 150,000 to 160,000 clones; roughly 90% were seen once. Specimen: blood, collected from a patient whose treatment included radiotherapy and nephrectomy. The receptor set was obtained from a woman aged 50 to 65 with renal cell carcinoma. Each CDR3 is given without its conserved first and last residue. A clone size is listed for some rows: how often the clone was seen (once, few, many), or a class if it is expanded.

abundance	v_gene	CDR3aa
NA	TRBV7-6	ASSPHPGQGYEQY
NA	TRBV9	ASSGDGYEQY
few	TRBV5-5	ASSRTGDTEAF
NA	TRBV19	ASSSRGLRKLF
NA	TRBV11-2	ASSLDGGGVGETQY
NA	TRBV5-1	ASSWKGTGNEKLF
NA	TRBV6-1	ASRRQTNTEAF
NA	TRBV7-2	ASSLVGAGRTEAF
NA	TRBV5-6	ASSPKGQLLLPGTEAF
NA	TRBV9	ASSVAGGRHTGELF
NA	TRBV9	ASSHNTQETQY
once	TRBV10-1	ASSEGDNYEQY
NA	TRBV25-1	ASSDRRSGANVLT
NA	TRBV6-4	ASSDSVGRYT
NA	TRBV7-6	ASSLGNSPLH
NA	TRBV5-6	ASSLSLAGGILSYNEQF
few	TRBV6-6	ASRPPTGPDSPLH
NA	TRBV11-1	ASSPKRTDNEQF